This T cell receptor beta chain derives from a study of tumor and adjacent non-tumor tissue in lung cancer. About this clonotype itself: Its antigen is unknown.

General study results and limits: TCR diversity was significantly greater in tumor than normal lung tissue.

CDR1 is MNHNY and CDR2 is SVGAGI in the germline V gene (reference sequence). The V end lost 5 bases, the J end lost 2 bases, and 10 bases lay between the germline ends. The CDR3 sequence is 14 residues long. RNA was extracted from bulk tissue without any cell sorting. A modified ARM-PCR protocol with three rounds of nested PCR amplified TCRbeta. TCRdb re-analysed the multiplex PCR reads in MiXCR, keeping a single row per CDR3 protein. Of some 200,000 distinct CDR3 sequences listed, about 76% are singletons. The sequence derives from a man between 60 and 75 years old with non-small cell lung cancer. The chain joins TRBV6-6 to TRBJ2-4, with a tentative D call TRBD2 (5 bases). The sequencing input was lung tumor tissue. The CDR3 DNA reads TGTGCCAGCAGTCCGGAGGTACCCAAAAACATTCAGTACTTC. It translates to CASSPEVPKNIQYF.